The clone carrying this T cell receptor beta chain was picked up a small number of times. No antigen is known for it. Time point described: newly diagnosed GD, antithyroid drugs for less than 3 months. PBMC RNA was the source of the TCR library. These data originate in a study of regulatory T cells in long-lasting Graves disease. The study's findings and limits: There was favoring of TRBV28, TRBJ1-2 and TRBJ2-5 in persistent disease.

Libraries of TCR beta came from iRepertoire HTBI primers plus Arm-PCR of CDR3 regions. In TCRdb, the multiplex PCR reads were re-called with MiXCR into one record per CDR3 protein. The sample consists of fewer than 450,000 distinct CDR3 sequences, approximately 15% of them appearing once. From germline, CDR1 is SEHNR and CDR2 FQNEAQ (reference sequence). With 5 bases clipped from V and 0 bases from J, the junction kept 3 bases outside the gene matches. CDR3 length: 14 residues. These data also featured in a second study, about T cells in Graves' hyperthyroidism and ophthalmopathy.

The chain uses TRBV7-9 and TRBJ2-5, with 7 positions matching TRBD2. This TCR was sampled from a middle-aged woman with Graves disease. This specimen consisted of peripheral blood mononuclear cells (PBMCs), obtained at new diagnosis, from a patient treated with antithyroid drugs. The CDR3: CASSRGGYQETQYF. Written as DNA, the CDR3 is TGTGCCAGCAGCCGCGGGGGATACCAAGAGACCCAGTACTTC.